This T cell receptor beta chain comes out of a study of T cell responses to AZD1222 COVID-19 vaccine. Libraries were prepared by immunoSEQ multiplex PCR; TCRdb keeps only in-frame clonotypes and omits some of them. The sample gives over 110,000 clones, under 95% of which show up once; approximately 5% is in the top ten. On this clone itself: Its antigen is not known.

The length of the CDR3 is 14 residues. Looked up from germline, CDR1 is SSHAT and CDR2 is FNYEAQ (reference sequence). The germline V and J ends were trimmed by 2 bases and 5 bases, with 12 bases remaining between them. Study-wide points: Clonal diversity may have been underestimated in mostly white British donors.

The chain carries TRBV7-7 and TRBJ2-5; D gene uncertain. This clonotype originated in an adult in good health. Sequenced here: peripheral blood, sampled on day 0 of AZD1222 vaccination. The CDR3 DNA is TGTGCCAGCAGCTTAAGTGGGCCTGGGGAGACCCAGTACTTC. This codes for CASSLSGPGETQYF. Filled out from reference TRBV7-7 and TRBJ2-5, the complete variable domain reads GAGVSQSPRYKVTKRGQDVTLRCDPISSHATLYWYQQALGQGPEFLTYFNYEAQPDKSGLPSDRFSAERPEGSISTLTIQRTEQRDSAMYRCASSLSGPGETQYFGPGTRLLVL.